This TCR beta chain came from a study of regulatory T cells in long-lasting Graves disease. As to time point: newly diagnosed GD, antithyroid drugs for less than 3 months. After RNA was extracted from PBMCs, the TCR library was made from it. Investigators prepared the TCR beta libraries by applying iRepertoire HTBI primers and Arm-PCR of CDR3 regions. TCRdb reanalysed the multiplex PCR reads using MiXCR and keeps one entry per CDR3 protein. The table records 400,000 to 650,000 distinct CDR3 sequences, about 15% of them present only once. Trimming stripped 0 bases from V and 0 bases from J, with 0 bases between. The CDR3 runs 14 residues. Per germline, CDR1 KGHSH and CDR2 LQKENI. This clonotype was detected ten times or more. Another study also made use of these data, one on T cells in Graves' hyperthyroidism and ophthalmopathy. This second report adds: Diagnoses rested on clinical symptoms, serum thyroxine and TRAb, thyroid ultrasound and orbital computed tomography.

The sequenced sample was peripheral blood mononuclear cells (PBMCs), obtained at new diagnosis, from a patient treated with antithyroid drugs. The V and J genes are TRBV18 and TRBJ2-6; no clear D gene. The TCR comes from a middle-aged woman with Graves disease. As DNA, the CDR3 is TGTGCCAGCTCACCACCCTCTGGGGCCAACGTCCTGACTTTC. Translation gives CASSPPSGANVLTF.